The 30 T cell receptor beta chains below were found in one sample sequenced in a study of Ad26.COV2.S vaccination and SARS-CoV-2 variants. Data came from immunoSEQ multiplex PCR; TCRdb stores just in-frame clones and leaves some out. The profile shows 440,000 or so clones, 90% of them singletons. Treatment given: some 20 received Ad26.COV2.S at low or high dose, single or two shots; 5 received placebo; per-sample allocation not given. Sampling was done on day 63 after the first vaccine or placebo injection. The material was peripheral blood, obtained in a trial of Ad26.COV2.S vaccine versus placebo. These receptors were collected from a person between 18 and 59 years old who received the Ad26.COV2.S COVID-19 vaccine or a placebo.

This chain connects TRBV3-1 (or the pseudogene TRBV3-2) to TRBJ1-1, with TRBD1 matching 10 bases. The CDR3 is 20 residues long. Germline CDR1 and CDR2: LGHDT and YNNKEL (reference sequence). Trimming cost V 2 bases and J 1 base; bases outside gene matches: 16. CDR3 sequence reads: CASSQFRSWDRGGRNTEAFF. CDR3 in DNA: TGTGCCAGCAGCCAATTTCGCTCATGGGACAGGGGTGGGAGGAACACTGAAGCTTTCTTT.

The rearrangement joins TRBV7-8 to TRBJ2-7; a possible D gene is TRBD1 (6 bases). Per the germline V gene, CDR1 is SGHVS and CDR2 is FQNEAQ. The CDR3 spans 14 residues. With 4 bases removed from V and 2 bases from J, the gap between germline ends came to 12 bases. The CDR3 here is CASSSRDTPYEQYF. CDR3 DNA sequence: TGTGCCAGCAGCTCCAGGGACACCCCCTACGAGCAGTACTTC.

This clone was seen once. V is TRBV7-2 and J is TRBJ2-1, with D possibly matching TRBD1 (6 bases). In germline, CDR1 is SGHTA, CDR2 FQGNSA. The CDR3 sequence is 15 residues long. V was clipped by 6 bases and J by 6 bases, with 18 bases between them. CDR3 sequence reads: CASSPQGRISNEQFF. In DNA form, the CDR3 reads TGTGCCAGCAGTCCACAGGGACGGATTAGCAATGAGCAGTTCTTC. The full variable domain, its missing parts supplied by reference TRBV7-2 and TRBJ2-1, is GAGVSQSPSNKVTEKGKDVELRCDPISGHTALYWYRQSLGQGLEFLIYFQGNSAPDKSGLPSDRFSAERTGGSVSTLTIQRTQQEDSAVYLCASSPQGRISNEQFFGPGTRLTVL.

V and J are TRBV24-1 and TRBJ2-3; 7 bases align to TRBD2. V was pared by 1 base and J by 5 bases, with 5 bases of the junction left unmatched. The CDR3 length is 15 residues. The V gene's germline CDR1 is KGHDR and CDR2 SFDVKD. CDR3 residues: CATSDLREVGDTQYF. CDR3 nucleotides: TGTGCCACCAGTGATTTACGGGAGGTTGGAGATACGCAGTATTTT.

This chain connects TRBV5-4 to TRBJ1-1, with 9 bases fitting TRBD1. The CDR3 is made up of 13 amino acids. Germline V gene sequence: CDR1 SGHNT, CDR2 YYREEE (reference sequence). Trimming removed 4 bases from V and 11 bases from J; junction bases left unmatched: 9. CDR3: CASSLMDRGEAFF. As DNA, the CDR3 is TGTGCCAGCAGCCTAATGGACAGGGGAGAGGCTTTCTTT.

As DNA, the CDR3 is TGTGCCAGCAGCCGCCCGGGACAAAGGGTATACGAGCAGTACTTC. The encoded protein is CASSRPGQRVYEQYF. The chain couples TRBV6-2 or TRBV6-3 to TRBJ2-7, with a possible D match to TRBD1 (6 bases). There are 15 residues in the CDR3. V was pared by 6 bases and J by 4 bases, with 19 bases between. Germline-derived CDR1 and CDR2 are MNHEY and SVGEGT.

The genes are TRBV27 and TRBJ1-4; 7 bases agree with TRBD1. The CDR3 is 13 amino acids. Unmatched junction bases numbered 2, after V lost 5 bases and J lost 5 bases. The germline V gene encodes CDR1 MNHEY and CDR2 SMNVEV (reference sequence). CDR3 amino acids: CASSMTGNEKLFF. CDR3 DNA sequence: TGTGCCAGCAGTATGACAGGGAATGAAAAACTGTTTTTT.

The gene calls are TRBV18 and TRBJ2-1, with D possibly being TRBD2 (5 bases). V lost 3 bases and J 10 bases, leaving 16 bases between the germline ends. The CDR3 has 14 residues. Germline CDR1 KGHSH, CDR2 LQKENI. CDR3 sequence reads: CASSPKYLASEQFF. In nucleotides, the CDR3 is TGTGCCAGCTCACCGAAATATTTAGCGAGCGAGCAGTTCTTC.

CDR3 DNA: TGCGCCAGCAGCCCAGGAGGAGGGGCCCAGTACTTC. Its translation is CASSPGGGAQYF. This rearrangement joins TRBV5-1 to TRBJ2-5; possible D gene TRBD2, 6 bases. CDR1 and CDR2 (germline): SGHRS, YFSETQ. Trimming shortened V by 4 bases and J by 9 bases, and 13 bases separated the two germline ends. The CDR3 has 12 amino acids.

The chain links TRBV28 to TRBJ2-6; 10 positions match TRBD2. Germline loops: CDR1 MDHEN, CDR2 SYDVKM. This CDR3 has 19 amino acids. Trimming at V came to 5 bases and at J to 3 bases, leaving 13 bases not matched to a gene. The DNA of the CDR3 is TGTGCCAGCAGTCCACCGCTAGCGGGAGATTTTGGTGGGGCCAACGTCCTGACTTTC. It specifies CASSPPLAGDFGGANVLTF.

This chain connects TRBV4-1 to TRBJ2-7; the match to TRBD1 covers 7 bases. Germline V gene lookup returns CDR1 MGHRA and CDR2 YSYEKL. V was clipped by 3 bases and J by 3 bases; unmatched bases: 8. This CDR3 has 15 amino acids. The CDR3 DNA reads TGCGCCAGCAGCCACGTGGCAGGGGGAGTCTACGAGCAGTACTTC. Translation gives CASSHVAGGVYEQYF.

CDR3 residues: CAISELAPNEQFF. The CDR3 coding sequence is TGTGCCATCAGTGAACTAGCGCCCAATGAGCAGTTCTTC. The V gene is TRBV10-3, the J gene TRBJ2-1; TRBD2 matches at 7 bases. This CDR3 contains 13 residues. Germline values: CDR1 ENHRY, CDR2 SYGVKD. Germline trimming cut 3 bases from V and 6 bases from J; bases unmatched to any gene: 2.

The chain employs TRBV5-1 and TRBJ1-2; D not certain. The length of the CDR3 is 19 residues. V lost 0 bases and J 2 bases, leaving 23 bases between the germline ends. Germline V lookup: CDR1 SGHRS, CDR2 YFSETQ. This CDR3 reads CASSLEWTRGRRENYGYTF. The CDR3 DNA reads TGCGCCAGCAGCTTGGAGTGGACGCGAGGGAGAAGAGAGAACTATGGCTACACCTTC. Combining the CDR3 with reference TRBV5-1 and TRBJ1-2 gives the whole variable domain KAGVTQTPRYLIKTRGQQVTLSCSPISGHRSVSWYQQTPGQGLQFLFEYFSETQRNKGNFPGRFSGRQFSNSRSEMNVSTLELGDSALYLCASSLEWTRGRRENYGYTFGSGTRLTVV.

This rearrangement joins TRBV3-1 (or the pseudogene TRBV3-2) to TRBJ2-7, with no clear D. CDR1 and CDR2 (germline): LGHDT, YNNKEL (reference sequence). The CDR3 covers 12 residues. Trimming shortened V by 4 bases and J by 4 bases, and 8 bases separated the two germline ends. The CDR3 nucleotides are TGTGCCAGCAGCCGGTCGTGGTACGAGCAGTACTTC. Its translation is CASSRSWYEQYF.

The V call is TRBV28, the J call TRBJ2-7; D might be TRBD1 or TRBD2, each matching 5 bases. CDR1 MDHEN and CDR2 SYDVKM come from the germline V gene. The CDR3 consists of 11 residues. Trimming stripped 6 bases from V and 3 bases from J, with 6 bases between. The CDR3 nucleotides read TGTGCCAGCAGGGGGGACTACGAGCAGTACTTC. Protein product: CASRGDYEQYF.

The chain has TRBV15 and TRBJ2-5, with 11 bases matching TRBD2. V dropped 5 bases and J dropped 1; count of bases not matched to a gene: 6. This CDR3 spans 16 amino acids. Germline V gene data show CDR1 as LNHNV and CDR2 as YYDKDF (reference sequence). Written as DNA, the CDR3 is TGTGCCACCAGCGGGGGGACTAGCGGAGGCCAAGAGACCCAGTACTTC. It encodes CATSGGTSGGQETQYF. The full variable domain, in which reference TRBV15 and TRBJ2-5 provide the parts outside the CDR3, is DAMVIQNPRYQVTQFGKPVTLSCSQTLNHNVMYWYQQKSSQAPKLLFHYYDKDFNNEADTPDNFQSRRPNTSFCFLDIRSPGLGDTAMYLCATSGGTSGGQETQYFGPGTRLLVL.

The sample holds one count of this clone. V usage is TRBV2 and J usage is TRBJ2-1, with 13 positions matching TRBD2. Trimming removed 5 bases from V and 6 bases from J; junction bases left unmatched: 10. The CDR3 contains 17 residues. Germline CDR1 SNHLY, CDR2 FYNNEI. CDR3 region: CASSKGGGLAGPNEQFF. CDR3 coding DNA: TGTGCCAGCAGTAAGGGGGGGGGACTAGCGGGACCCAATGAGCAGTTCTTC. The full variable domain, rest sourced from reference TRBV2 and TRBJ2-1, is EPEVTQTPSHQVTQMGQEVILRCVPISNHLYFYWYRQILGQKVEFLVSFYNNEISEKSEIFDDQFSVERPDGSNFTLKIRSTKLEDSAMYFCASSKGGGLAGPNEQFFGPGTRLTVL.

This rearrangement joins TRBV11-2 to TRBJ2-3; D might be TRBD1 (5 bases). The CDR3 is 16 amino acids. The V end lost 0 bases, the J end lost 3 bases, and 13 bases lay between the germline ends. Looked up from germline, CDR1 is SGHAT and CDR2 is FQNNGV. The DNA for the CDR3 is TGTGCCAGCAGCTTAGATGGGGATAGGGGAACAGATACGCAGTATTTT. It codes for CASSLDGDRGTDTQYF.

The genes are TRBV29-1 and TRBJ2-2; maybe TRBD2 (6 bases). V was shortened by 5 bases and J by 3 bases, with 7 bases between the two germline ends. The CDR3 length is 12 residues. Per germline, CDR1 SQVTM and CDR2 ANQGSEA. CDR3 coding DNA: TGCAGCGTTTGGAGGGACACCGGGGAGCTGTTTTTT. Its translation is CSVWRDTGELFF.

The chain carries TRBV9 and TRBJ2-1, with 7 nucleotides matching TRBD1. The CDR3 consists of 14 residues. The germline CDR1 and CDR2 sequences are SGDLS and YYNGEE. The V segment lost 0 bases and the J segment 5 bases; nucleotides outside the gene matches: 2. The CDR3 sequence is CASSVVGQNNEQFF. The DNA of the CDR3 is TGTGCCAGCAGCGTAGTGGGACAGAACAATGAGCAGTTCTTC.

The genes are TRBV10-3 and TRBJ1-2; 7 nucleotides agree with TRBD1. The CDR3 runs to 15 residues. The junction had 11 bases not matched to a gene; V was cut back by 2 bases and J by 8 bases. CDR1 is ENHRY, CDR2 SYGVKD, per germline. CDR3: CAISEPLTGAEGYTF. CDR3 nucleotides: TGTGCCATCAGTGAGCCCCTAACAGGGGCGGAGGGCTACACCTTC.

For the CDR3, the DNA is TGTGCCAGCAATGAGGGGAACTATGGCTACACCTTC. Amino acids: CASNEGNYGYTF. The chain has TRBV6-6 and TRBJ1-2; tentatively, D is TRBD1 (5 bases). Germline V CDR1 and CDR2: MNHNY, SVGAGI (reference sequence). The CDR3 loop spans 12 amino acids. Trimming cost V 7 bases and J 2 bases, with 8 bases left between them.

With regard to this clone: Other DNA sequences in the sample encode the same CDR3. CDR3 in amino acids: CASSVGGQETQYF. DNA of the CDR3: TGTGCCAGCAGCGTAGGAGGACAAGAGACCCAGTACTTC. V gene TRBV9 combines with J gene TRBJ2-5; D call uncertain. The V gene's germline CDR1 is SGDLS and CDR2 YYNGEE. This CDR3 region has 13 residues. Trimming removed 0 bases from V and 2 bases from J, with 5 bases in between.

This clone was seen a single time. This CDR3 is CASSSGTSGAYEQYF. For the CDR3, the DNA is TGTGCCAGCAGCTCCGGGACTAGCGGAGCCTACGAGCAGTACTTC. This sequence joins TRBV7-9 and TRBJ2-7; TRBD2 matches at 11 bases. CDR3 size: 15 residues. V was pared by 4 bases and J by 2 bases, with 4 bases of the junction left unmatched. Germline V gives CDR1 SEHNR, CDR2 FQNEAQ (reference sequence).

DNA for the CDR3: TGCGCCAGCGCCCGGACAGGGAACATGAACACTGAAGCTTTCTTT. It is translated as CASARTGNMNTEAFF. This chain links TRBV5-1 with TRBJ1-1; 8 bases fit TRBD1. The CDR3 sequence is 15 residues long. The trim removed 7 bases at V and 0 bases at J, leaving 8 bases unmatched. Germline CDR1 is SGHRS and CDR2 is YFSETQ.

The chain recombines TRBV30 with TRBJ1-4; D is possibly TRBD1 (5 bases). Germline V CDR1 and CDR2: GTSNPN, SVGIG (reference sequence). The CDR3 spans 17 residues. With 2 bases removed from V and 8 bases from J, the gap between germline ends came to 24 bases. Here the CDR3 DNA reads TGTGCCTGGAGTCGGGGGGGAATTACCCGGGAATCCGAAAAACTGTTTTTT. Its translation: CAWSRGGITRESEKLFF.

CDR3 region: CASSVGGRDTDTQYF. The CDR3 coding sequence is TGTGCCAGCAGCGTAGGCGGGAGGGACACAGATACGCAGTATTTT. The rearrangement uses TRBV9 and TRBJ2-3; TRBD2 agrees at 9 bases. Germline-derived CDR1 and CDR2 are SGDLS and YYNGEE. J lost 2 bases, V lost 0 bases, and 1 base had no gene match. The CDR3 extends over 15 amino acids.

This clone came up once. The chain has TRBV9 and TRBJ2-7; 12 nucleotides match TRBD1. Losses at the gene ends were 4 bases for V and 0 bases for J; bases not matched to a gene: 5. Per germline, CDR1 SGDLS and CDR2 YYNGEE. The CDR3 contains 16 residues. The CDR3 DNA reads as TGTGCCAGCAGCTTGGGACAGGGGGCTTACTCCTACGAGCAGTACTTC. Amino acid sequence: CASSLGQGAYSYEQYF.

The CDR3 sequence: CASSDSAGGPETQYF. The CDR3 nucleotides read TGTGCCAGCAGTGATTCAGCGGGAGGGCCGGAGACCCAGTACTTC. This rearrangement joins TRBV28 to TRBJ2-5, with 10 bases lining up with TRBD2. CDR3 length: 15 residues. Germline CDR1 reads MDHEN; CDR2 reads SYDVKM. V was pared by 5 bases and J by 5 bases, with 8 bases of the junction left unmatched.

This chain connects TRBV11-2 to TRBJ1-4; D not resolved. V lost 5 bases, J lost 2 bases, and 18 bases lay in between. The CDR3 totals 17 residues. The V gene's germline CDR1 is SGHAT and CDR2 FQNNGV. CDR3 DNA: TGTGCCAGCAGCCAAAACCCGCAGTTGGGGACTAATGAAAAACTGTTTTTT. This gives the protein CASSQNPQLGTNEKLFF.